This entry lists 20 T cell receptor beta chains sequenced from one sample in a study of tissue T cells after allogeneic stem cell transplantation. The data were produced by immunoSEQ multiplex PCR, yet TCRdb's version contains in-frame clones alone and is incomplete. The sample contains around 50,000 clones, around 66% of which appear only once. The specimen was sorted cells pooled from one or two spleens. These receptors came from a pool of C57BL/6 mice in good health.

Comment on this clone: Each gene name is a mouse one. The read is 1 residue too short to cover the CDR3 end, so that end is filled in from the germline J gene. Other DNA sequences of this sample code for an identical CDR3. This chain connects TRBV3 to TRBJ2-4, with D hard to call. This CDR3 comprises 11 residues. The germline V and J ends were trimmed by 4 bases and 4 bases, with 3 bases remaining between them. Looked up from germline, CDR1 is SNHLY and CDR2 is FYNGKV (reference sequence). The CDR3 DNA, read in part, is TGTGCCAGCAGCTCGGAAAACACCTTGTAC. Protein sequence: CASSSENTLY. The CDR3, in full, reads CASSSENTLYF.

Comment on this clone: Gene names refer to mouse genes. The read terminates 1 residue ahead of where the CDR3 ends, so the germline J gene completes it. The chain combines TRBV3 with TRBJ1-4; 8 bases are shared with TRBD1. V lost 4 bases and J lost 2; bases outside the gene matches: 3. The CDR3 consists of 15 residues. Germline V gene data show CDR1 as SNHLY and CDR2 as FYNGKV (reference sequence). CDR3: CASSSRQGSNERLFF. CDR3 DNA, as far as it was read: TGTGCCAGCAGCTCCCGACAGGGGTCCAACGAAAGATTATTT.

Concerning this clone itself: These gene names are mouse names. Read coverage stops 1 residue before the CDR3 terminus; the germline J gene supplies the remainder. The chain has TRBV5 and TRBJ2-3; 12 bases agree with TRBD2. The CDR3 spans 15 residues. The V and J ends lost 1 base and 4 bases, in that order; junction bases with no gene match: 0. Germline loops: CDR1 LGHNA, CDR2 YNLKQL (reference sequence). The CDR3 here is CASSQGLGGPETLYF. Incomplete CDR3 DNA: TGTGCCAGCAGCCAAGGACTGGGGGGGCCAGAAACGCTGTAT.

In the case of this clone: Here the gene names and germline are mouse. Read coverage stops 1 residue before the CDR3 terminus; the germline J gene supplies the remainder. This chain uses TRBV12-1 with TRBJ1-6; 10 nucleotides line up with TRBD1. TRBJ1-6 is classed as an ORF, of uncertain function. CDR1 is SGHSN and CDR2 is HYEKVE in the germline V gene. The CDR3 is made up of 15 amino acids. V shed 2 bases and J 7 bases; nucleotides not matched to a gene: 4. CDR3 loop: CASSPRTGGNSPLYF. The CDR3 bases that were read are TGTGCCAGCTCTCCCCGGACAGGGGGGAATTCGCCCCTCTAC.

This clone was seen a few times. The gene names given are mouse names. The CDR3 extends 1 residue past the end of the read, so its final part is completed from the germline J gene. V is TRBV24 and J is TRBJ1-4; D unclear. Trimming pared 7 bases from V and 2 bases from J, leaving 5 bases between. The CDR3 length is 12 residues. Germline V gene sequence: CDR1 KGHTA, CDR2 FRNEEI. The part of the CDR3 DNA that was read is TGTGCCAGCACTGGGTCCAACGAAAGATTATTT. Its translation is CASTGSNERLF. The full CDR3 is CASTGSNERLFF.

In the case of this clone: Here the gene names and germline are mouse. The read is 1 residue too short to cover the CDR3 end, so that end is filled in from the germline J gene. The chain combines TRBV3 with TRBJ2-5; 10 nucleotides match TRBD2. J lost 3 bases, V lost 3 bases, and 3 bases had no gene match. Germline V CDR1 and CDR2: SNHLY, FYNGKV (reference sequence). The CDR3 loop spans 15 amino acids. The CDR3 DNA, read in part, is TGTGCCAGCAGCTTCCGACTGGGGGGTCAAGACACCCAGTAC. Translated, it gives CASSFRLGGQDTQY. The full CDR3 is CASSFRLGGQDTQYF.

To note about this clone: Gene names are mouse gene names. The missing CDR3 end, 1 residue past where the read stops, is filled in from the germline J gene. This chain connects TRBV4 to TRBJ2-1; 10 bases fit TRBD1. CDR3 length: 13 residues. Per the germline V gene, CDR1 is LGHDT and CDR2 is YNNKQL (reference sequence). The V segment lost 5 bases and the J segment 8 bases; nucleotides outside the gene matches: 3. CDR3: CASSRDRGSEQFF. CDR3 DNA (partial): TGTGCCAGCAGCAGGGACAGGGGTTCTGAGCAGTTC.

As to this clone: All gene names here are mouse names. The read halts 1 residue ahead of the CDR3 end, with the missing end drawn from the germline J gene. The chain carries TRBV17 and TRBJ2-5, with 12 bases fitting TRBD2. The CDR3 runs to 14 residues. V gave up 6 bases and J gave up 3 bases; unmatched junction bases: 1. The germline V gene has CDR1 MNHDT and CDR2 YYDKIL. The chain's CDR3 is CASSGLGGQDTQYF. CDR3 bases read: TGTGCTAGCAGCGGACTGGGGGGGCAAGACACCCAGTAC.

A note on this clone: The germline and genes are mouse ones. The CDR3 goes on 1 residue after the read ends, and that part is filled in from the germline J gene. The chain couples TRBV15 to TRBJ2-1; no definite D call. Trimming removed 3 bases at V and 3 bases at J, with 6 bases between. Per the germline V gene, CDR1 is SGHND and CDR2 is FRSKSL. The length of the CDR3 is 13 residues. The CDR3 here is CASSLYTYAEQFF. CDR3 DNA (partial): TGTGCCAGCAGTTTGTACACCTATGCTGAGCAGTTC.

About this clone itself: The genes are named according to mouse. The read stops 1 residue short of the end of the CDR3; the missing end is completed from the germline J gene. This chain uses TRBV13-3 with TRBJ2-3, with 9 bases matching TRBD2. This CDR3 region has 16 residues. V shed 6 bases and J 1 base; nucleotides not matched to a gene: 9. The germline V gene encodes CDR1 NNHDY and CDR2 SYVADS. CDR3 region: CASTPFGGAGAETLYF. The CDR3 DNA, read in part, is TGTGCCAGCACCCCCTTTGGGGGGGCGGGTGCAGAAACGCTGTAT.

A remark on this clone: Gene names and germline refer to mouse. Partial CDR3 DNA: TGTGCCAGCAGTTTAGGCAGTTCTGGAAATACGCTCTAT. The encoded protein is CASSLGSSGNTLY. The CDR3 in its entirety is CASSLGSSGNTLYF. The chain joins TRBV15 to TRBJ1-3; no reliable D call. The read gets to within 1 residue of the CDR3 end, and the germline J gene fills in the rest. Trimming took 1 base from V and 0 from J, leaving 4 bases between them. Per the germline V gene, CDR1 is SGHND and CDR2 is FRSKSL. The length of the CDR3 is 14 residues.

Remarks on this clone: Each gene name is a mouse one. The read ends 1 residue shy of where the CDR3 ends; the end is completed using the germline J gene. The chain recombines TRBV31 with TRBJ2-7; TRBD2 agrees at 13 bases. The CDR3 totals 14 residues. The V segment lost 1 base and the J segment 6 bases; nucleotides outside the gene matches: 3. The germline CDR1 and CDR2 sequences are GKSSPN and SITVG. The CDR3 is CAWSPRDWGGEQYF. CDR3 DNA (partial): TGTGCCTGGAGTCCCCGGGACTGGGGGGGTGAACAGTAC.

A remark on this clone: Mouse gene names apply. The read ends 1 residue shy of where the CDR3 ends; the end is completed using the germline J gene. The chain recombines TRBV14 with TRBJ2-1; 10 positions match TRBD1. Germline CDR1 SGHDT, CDR2 FRDEAV. This CDR3 has 14 amino acids. J lost 7 bases, V lost 5 bases, and 6 bases had no gene match. Partial CDR3 DNA: TGTGCCAGCAGCCGGACAGGGGGACGGGCTGAGCAGTTC. Its translation is CASSRTGGRAEQF. The entire CDR3 sequence reads CASSRTGGRAEQFF.

As regards this clone: Any gene name here is a mouse gene name. Read coverage stops 1 residue before the CDR3 terminus; the germline J gene supplies the remainder. The chain combines TRBV31 with TRBJ2-5; D ambiguous. Germline lookup yields CDR1 GKSSPN and CDR2 SITVG. CDR3 length: 13 residues. Trimming cost V 1 base and J 0 bases, with 5 bases left between them. The CDR3 loop is CAWSQGNQDTQYF. The part of the CDR3 DNA that was read is TGTGCCTGGAGTCAAGGTAACCAAGACACCCAGTAC.

About this clone itself: Genes and germline are mouse. The CDR3 extends 1 residue past the end of the read, so its final part is completed from the germline J gene. The rearrangement uses TRBV13-2 and TRBJ2-3, with D unresolved. CDR3 size: 15 residues. V lost 0 bases and J lost 0, with 8 bases in between. CDR1 NNHNN and CDR2 SYGAGS come from the germline V gene (reference sequence). The DNA read from the CDR3 is TGTGCCAGCGGTGATGTTCAGCCTAGTGCAGAAACGCTGTAT. Its translation: CASGDVQPSAETLY. The full CDR3 protein reads CASGDVQPSAETLYF.

This clone was counted a few times. Gene names are mouse gene names. The CDR3 end is not reached by the read, which stops 1 residue before it; the germline J gene fills it in. The chain recombines TRBV12-2 with TRBJ1-5; 9 nucleotides agree with TRBD1. The V and J ends lost 2 bases and 8 bases, in that order; junction bases with no gene match: 3. The germline CDR1 and CDR2 sequences are SGHLS and HYDKME. The CDR3 spans 13 residues. The CDR3 sequence: CASSPQGAEAPLF. The CDR3 bases that were read are TGTGCCAGCTCTCCACAGGGGGCGGAGGCTCCGCTT.

As to this clone: Genes here carry mouse names. CDR3 bases read: TGTGCTAGCAGTTTTGGGGGGGACTCCGACTACACC. Its translation is CASSFGGDSDYT. The whole CDR3 sequence is CASSFGGDSDYTF. The chain combines TRBV29 with TRBJ1-2, with D possibly being TRBD1 (5 bases). The read is 1 residue too short to cover the CDR3 end, so that end is filled in from the germline J gene. Germline CDR1 MSHET, CDR2 SYDVDS. V was cut by 3 bases and J by 3 bases, with 8 bases left in between. This CDR3 is built from 13 residues.

Worth noting for this clone: Gene names and germline match the mouse. Coverage ceases 1 residue before the CDR3 finishes, and the germline J gene fills in the end. The rearrangement links TRBV12-1 to TRBJ2-1; D is possibly TRBD1 (6 bases). The ends were cut back, 2 bases at V and 3 bases at J, with 13 bases in the middle. The CDR3 consists of 15 residues. Germline V CDR1 and CDR2: SGHSN, HYEKVE. The CDR3 spells CASSPPGQFYAEQFF. CDR3 bases read: TGTGCCAGCTCTCCCCCCGGACAGTTCTATGCTGAGCAGTTC.

In regard to this clone: The gene names here belong to mouse. The read halts 1 residue ahead of the CDR3 end, with the missing end drawn from the germline J gene. The chain is built from TRBV29 and TRBJ2-5, with 10 bases identical to TRBD1. The length of the CDR3 is 14 residues. In germline, CDR1 is MSHET, CDR2 SYDVDS. The V segment lost 6 bases and the J segment 6 bases; nucleotides outside the gene matches: 6. The sequenced part of the CDR3 DNA is TGTGCTAGCAGCCGACAGGGGGCGCGGGACACCCAGTAC. Its protein product is CASSRQGARDTQY. The complete CDR3 reads CASSRQGARDTQYF.

A remark on this clone: The gene names given are mouse names. The read ends 1 residue shy of where the CDR3 ends; the end is completed using the germline J gene. This sequence joins TRBV17 and TRBJ2-5, with D perhaps matching TRBD1 (6 bases). The V and J ends lost 1 base and 5 bases respectively, with 13 bases between them. From germline, CDR1 is MNHDT and CDR2 YYDKIL. The CDR3 runs 15 residues. CDR3 protein: CASSRGQGKGDTQYF. The covered CDR3 bases are TGTGCTAGCAGTAGAGGGCAGGGGAAGGGAGACACCCAGTAC.